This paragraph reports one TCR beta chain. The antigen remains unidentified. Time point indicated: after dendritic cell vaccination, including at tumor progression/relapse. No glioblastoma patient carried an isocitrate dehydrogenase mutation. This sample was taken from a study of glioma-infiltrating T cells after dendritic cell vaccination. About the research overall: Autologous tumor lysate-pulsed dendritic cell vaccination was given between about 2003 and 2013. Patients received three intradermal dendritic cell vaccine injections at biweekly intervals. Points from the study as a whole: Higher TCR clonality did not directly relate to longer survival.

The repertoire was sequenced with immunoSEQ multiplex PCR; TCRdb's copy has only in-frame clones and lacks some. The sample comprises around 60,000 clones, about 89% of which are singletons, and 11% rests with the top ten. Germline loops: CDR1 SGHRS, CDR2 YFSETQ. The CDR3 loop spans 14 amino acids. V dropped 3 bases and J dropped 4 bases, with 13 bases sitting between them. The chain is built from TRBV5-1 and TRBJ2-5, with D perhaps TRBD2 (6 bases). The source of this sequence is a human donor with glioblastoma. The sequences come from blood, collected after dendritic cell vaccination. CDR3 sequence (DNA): TGCGCCAGCAGCTCGAGGGCGGGGAGAGAGACCCAGTACTTC. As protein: CASSSRAGRETQYF.